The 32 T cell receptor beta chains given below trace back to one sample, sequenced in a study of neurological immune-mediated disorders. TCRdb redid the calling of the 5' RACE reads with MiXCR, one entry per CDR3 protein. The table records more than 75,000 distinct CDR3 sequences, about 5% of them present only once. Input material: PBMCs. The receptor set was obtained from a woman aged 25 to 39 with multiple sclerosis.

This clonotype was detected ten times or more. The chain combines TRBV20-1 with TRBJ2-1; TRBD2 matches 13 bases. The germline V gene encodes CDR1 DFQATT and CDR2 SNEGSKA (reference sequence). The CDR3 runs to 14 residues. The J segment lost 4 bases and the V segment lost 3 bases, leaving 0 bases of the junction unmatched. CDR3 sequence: CSARGLAGYNEQFF. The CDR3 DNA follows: TGCAGTGCTAGGGGACTAGCGGGATACAATGAGCAGTTCTTC.

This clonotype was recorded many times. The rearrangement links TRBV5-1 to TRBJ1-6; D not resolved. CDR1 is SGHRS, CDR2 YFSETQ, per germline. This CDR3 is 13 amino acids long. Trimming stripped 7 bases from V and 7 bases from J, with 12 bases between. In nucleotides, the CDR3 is TGCGCCAGCGGCCCCAGCGGAAATTCACCCCTCCACTTT. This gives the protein CASGPSGNSPLHF.

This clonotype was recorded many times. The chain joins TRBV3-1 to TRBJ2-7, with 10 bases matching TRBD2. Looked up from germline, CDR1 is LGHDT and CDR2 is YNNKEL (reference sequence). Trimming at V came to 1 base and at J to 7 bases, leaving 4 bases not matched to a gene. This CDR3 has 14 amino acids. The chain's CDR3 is CASSQGLAGDEQYF. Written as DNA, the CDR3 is TGTGCCAGCAGCCAAGGGCTAGCGGGAGATGAGCAGTACTTC.

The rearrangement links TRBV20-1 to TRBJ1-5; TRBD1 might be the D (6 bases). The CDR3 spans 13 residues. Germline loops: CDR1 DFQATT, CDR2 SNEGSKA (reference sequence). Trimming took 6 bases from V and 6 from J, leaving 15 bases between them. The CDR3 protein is CSARGGGSQPQHF. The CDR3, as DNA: TGCAGTGCCAGGGGAGGAGGAAGTCAGCCCCAGCATTTT.

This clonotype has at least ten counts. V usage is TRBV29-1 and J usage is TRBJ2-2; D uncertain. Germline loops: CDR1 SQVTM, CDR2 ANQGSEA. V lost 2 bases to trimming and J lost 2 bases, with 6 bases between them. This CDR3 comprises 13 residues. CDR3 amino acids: CSVEPQNTGELFF. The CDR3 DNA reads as TGCAGCGTTGAACCACAAAACACCGGGGAGCTGTTTTTT.

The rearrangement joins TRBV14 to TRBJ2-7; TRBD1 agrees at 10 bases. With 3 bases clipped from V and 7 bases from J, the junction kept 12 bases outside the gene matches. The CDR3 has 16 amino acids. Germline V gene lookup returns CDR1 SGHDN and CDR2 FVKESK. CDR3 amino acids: CASSQHPGQGSLEQYF. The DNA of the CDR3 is TGTGCCAGCAGCCAGCACCCGGGACAGGGGTCCTTAGAGCAGTACTTC.

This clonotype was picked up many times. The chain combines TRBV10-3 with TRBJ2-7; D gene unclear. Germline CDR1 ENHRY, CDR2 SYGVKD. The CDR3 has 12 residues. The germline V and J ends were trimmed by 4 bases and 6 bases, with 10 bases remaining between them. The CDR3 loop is CAISVQRSEQYF. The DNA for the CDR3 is TGTGCCATCAGTGTTCAGAGGTCCGAGCAGTACTTC.

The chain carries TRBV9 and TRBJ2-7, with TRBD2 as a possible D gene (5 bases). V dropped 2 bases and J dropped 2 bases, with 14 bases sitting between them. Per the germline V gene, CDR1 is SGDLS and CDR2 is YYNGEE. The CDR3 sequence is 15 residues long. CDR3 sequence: CASSVGYGGPYEQYF. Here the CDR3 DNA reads TGTGCCAGCAGCGTGGGGTACGGAGGACCCTACGAGCAGTACTTC.

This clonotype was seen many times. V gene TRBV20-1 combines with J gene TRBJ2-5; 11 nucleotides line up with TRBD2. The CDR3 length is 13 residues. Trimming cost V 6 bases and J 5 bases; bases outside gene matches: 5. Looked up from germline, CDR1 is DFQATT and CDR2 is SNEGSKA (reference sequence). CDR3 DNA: TGCAGTGCAAGACTAGCGGGAACGGAGACCCAGTACTTC. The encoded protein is CSARLAGTETQYF.

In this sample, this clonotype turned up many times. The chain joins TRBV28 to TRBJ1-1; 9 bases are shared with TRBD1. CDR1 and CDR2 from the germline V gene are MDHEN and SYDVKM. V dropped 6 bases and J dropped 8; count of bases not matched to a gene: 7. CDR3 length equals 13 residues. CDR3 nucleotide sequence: TGTGCCAGCAGCACAGGGACAGGGAGAGAAGCTTTCTTT. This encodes CASSTGTGREAFF.

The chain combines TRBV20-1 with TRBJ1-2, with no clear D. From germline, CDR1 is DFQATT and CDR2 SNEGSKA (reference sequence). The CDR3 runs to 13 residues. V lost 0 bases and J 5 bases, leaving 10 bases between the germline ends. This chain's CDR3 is CSARDAVGYGYTF. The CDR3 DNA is TGCAGTGCTAGAGATGCAGTTGGATATGGCTACACCTTC.

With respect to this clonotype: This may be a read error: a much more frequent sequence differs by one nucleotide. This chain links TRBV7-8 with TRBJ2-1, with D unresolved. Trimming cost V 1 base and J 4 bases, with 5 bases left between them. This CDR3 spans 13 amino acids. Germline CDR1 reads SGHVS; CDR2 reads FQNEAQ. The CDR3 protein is CASSLEAYNEQFF. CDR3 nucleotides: TGTGCCAGCAGCTTAGAAGCATACAATGAGCAGTTCTTC.

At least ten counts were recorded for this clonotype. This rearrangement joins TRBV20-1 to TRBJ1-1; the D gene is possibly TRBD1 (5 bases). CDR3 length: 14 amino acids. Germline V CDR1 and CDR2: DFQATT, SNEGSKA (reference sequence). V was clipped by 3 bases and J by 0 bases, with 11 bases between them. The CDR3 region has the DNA TGCAGTGCTAGCGGCGGGGGTATGAACACTGAAGCTTTCTTT. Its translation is CSASGGGMNTEAFF.

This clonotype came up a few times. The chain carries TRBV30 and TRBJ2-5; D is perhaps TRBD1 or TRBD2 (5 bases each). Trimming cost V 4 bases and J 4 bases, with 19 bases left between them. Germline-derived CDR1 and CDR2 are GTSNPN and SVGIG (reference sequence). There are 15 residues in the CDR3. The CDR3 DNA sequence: TGTGCCTGGAATAGGGGACCCCCTTCCCCAGAGACCCAGTACTTC. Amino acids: CAWNRGPPSPETQYF.

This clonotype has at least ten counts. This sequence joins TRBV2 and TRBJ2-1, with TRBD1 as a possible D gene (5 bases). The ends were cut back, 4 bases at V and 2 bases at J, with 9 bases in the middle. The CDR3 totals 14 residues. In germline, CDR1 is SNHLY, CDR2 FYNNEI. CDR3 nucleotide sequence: TGTGCCAGCAGTGGTGTAGGGGCCTACAATGAGCAGTTCTTC. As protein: CASSGVGAYNEQFF.

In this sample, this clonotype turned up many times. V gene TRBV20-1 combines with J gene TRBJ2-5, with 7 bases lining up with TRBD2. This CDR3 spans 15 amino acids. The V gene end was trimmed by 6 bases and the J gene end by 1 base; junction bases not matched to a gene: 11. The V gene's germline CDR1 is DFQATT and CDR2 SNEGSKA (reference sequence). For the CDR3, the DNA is TGCAGTGCACATCCAAATAGCGGGCCCCAAGAGACCCAGTACTTC. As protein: CSAHPNSGPQETQYF.

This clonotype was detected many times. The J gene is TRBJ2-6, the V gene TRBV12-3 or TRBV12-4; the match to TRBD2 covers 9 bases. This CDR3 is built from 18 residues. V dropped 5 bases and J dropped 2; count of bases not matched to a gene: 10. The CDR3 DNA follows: TGTGCCAGCAGTCTGGTAGGGACTAGCTTGGCTGGGGCCAACGTCCTGACTTTC. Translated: CASSLVGTSLAGANVLTF.

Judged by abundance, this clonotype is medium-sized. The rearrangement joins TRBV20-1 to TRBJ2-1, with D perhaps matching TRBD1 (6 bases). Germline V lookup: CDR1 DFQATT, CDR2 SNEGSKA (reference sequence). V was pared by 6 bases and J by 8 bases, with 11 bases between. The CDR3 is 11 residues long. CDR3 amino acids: CSASGDYEQFF. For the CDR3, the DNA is TGCAGTGCCTCAGGGGATTATGAGCAGTTCTTC.

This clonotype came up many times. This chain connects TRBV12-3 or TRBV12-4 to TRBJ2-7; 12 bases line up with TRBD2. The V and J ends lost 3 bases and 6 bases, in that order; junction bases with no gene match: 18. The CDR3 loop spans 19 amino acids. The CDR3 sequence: CASSFRMSGRLAGVIEQYF. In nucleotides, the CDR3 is TGTGCCAGCAGTTTCAGGATGTCGGGCCGACTAGCGGGAGTAATCGAGCAGTACTTC.

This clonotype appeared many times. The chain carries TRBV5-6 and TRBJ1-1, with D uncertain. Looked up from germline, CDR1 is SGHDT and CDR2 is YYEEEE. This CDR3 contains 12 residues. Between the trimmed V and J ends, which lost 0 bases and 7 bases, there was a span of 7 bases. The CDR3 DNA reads TGTGCCAGCAGCTTGGAAGGCGGTGAAGCTTTCTTT. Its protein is CASSLEGGEAFF.

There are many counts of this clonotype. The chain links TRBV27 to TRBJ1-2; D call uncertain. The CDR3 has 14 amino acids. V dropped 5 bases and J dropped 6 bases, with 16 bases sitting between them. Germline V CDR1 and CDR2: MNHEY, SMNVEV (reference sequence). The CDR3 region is CASSPSRLSDGYTF. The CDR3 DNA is TGTGCCAGCAGTCCGTCAAGGCTTTCTGATGGCTACACCTTC.

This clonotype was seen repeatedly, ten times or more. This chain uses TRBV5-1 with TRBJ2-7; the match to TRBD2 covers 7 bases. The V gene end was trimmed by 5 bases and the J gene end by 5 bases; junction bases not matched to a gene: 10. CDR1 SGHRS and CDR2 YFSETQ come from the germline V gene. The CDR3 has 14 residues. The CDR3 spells CASRLAVLVHEQYF. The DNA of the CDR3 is TGCGCCAGCAGGCTAGCGGTCCTCGTTCACGAGCAGTACTTC.

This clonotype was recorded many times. CDR3 sequence: CASSYSGLAGAKNIQYF. The CDR3 nucleotides are TGTGCCAGCAGTTACTCGGGACTAGCGGGAGCCAAAAACATTCAGTACTTC. The V gene is TRBV6-5, the J gene TRBJ2-4; 12 nucleotides align to TRBD2. Per the germline V gene, CDR1 is MNHEY and CDR2 is SVGAGI. After removal of 0 bases from V and 0 bases from J, the junction contained 0 bases not matched to a gene. The CDR3 contains 17 residues.

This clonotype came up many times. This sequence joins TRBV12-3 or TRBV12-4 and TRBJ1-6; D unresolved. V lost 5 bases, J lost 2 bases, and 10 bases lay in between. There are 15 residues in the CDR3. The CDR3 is CASSPDGPYNSPLHF. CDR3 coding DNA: TGTGCCAGCAGTCCCGACGGACCCTATAATTCACCCCTCCACTTT.

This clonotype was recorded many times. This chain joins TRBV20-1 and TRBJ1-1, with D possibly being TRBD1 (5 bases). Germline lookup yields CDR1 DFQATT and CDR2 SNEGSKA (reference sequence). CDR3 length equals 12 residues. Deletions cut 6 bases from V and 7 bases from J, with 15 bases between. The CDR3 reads CSAYRRGVEAFF. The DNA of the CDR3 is TGCAGTGCGTACAGGAGAGGAGTTGAAGCTTTCTTT.

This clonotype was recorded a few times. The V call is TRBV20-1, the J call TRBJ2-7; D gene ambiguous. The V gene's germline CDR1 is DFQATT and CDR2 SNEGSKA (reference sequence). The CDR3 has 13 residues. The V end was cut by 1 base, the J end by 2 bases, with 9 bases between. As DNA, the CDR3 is TGCAGTGCTAGAGCTAGTACTACCTACGAGCAGTACTTC. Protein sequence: CSARASTTYEQYF.

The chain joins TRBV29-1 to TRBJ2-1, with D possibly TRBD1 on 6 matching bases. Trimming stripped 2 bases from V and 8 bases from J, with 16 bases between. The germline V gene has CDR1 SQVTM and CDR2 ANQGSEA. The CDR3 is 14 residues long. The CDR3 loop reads CSVEWDKYPHEQFF. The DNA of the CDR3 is TGCAGCGTTGAATGGGACAAGTACCCCCATGAGCAGTTCTTC.

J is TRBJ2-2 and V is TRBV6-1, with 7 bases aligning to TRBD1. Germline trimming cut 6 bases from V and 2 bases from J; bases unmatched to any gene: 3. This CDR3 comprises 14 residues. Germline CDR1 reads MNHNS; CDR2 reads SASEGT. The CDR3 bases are TGTGCCAGCAGGGGGGACAGAAACACCGGGGAGCTGTTTTTT. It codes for CASRGDRNTGELFF.

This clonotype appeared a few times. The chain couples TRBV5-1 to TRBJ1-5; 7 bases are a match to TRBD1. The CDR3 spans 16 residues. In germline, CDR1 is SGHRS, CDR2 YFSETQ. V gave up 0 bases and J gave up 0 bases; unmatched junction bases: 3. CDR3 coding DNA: TGCGCCAGCAGCTTGGGAGAGGGGGCTAGCAATCAGCCCCAGCATTTT. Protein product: CASSLGEGASNQPQHF.

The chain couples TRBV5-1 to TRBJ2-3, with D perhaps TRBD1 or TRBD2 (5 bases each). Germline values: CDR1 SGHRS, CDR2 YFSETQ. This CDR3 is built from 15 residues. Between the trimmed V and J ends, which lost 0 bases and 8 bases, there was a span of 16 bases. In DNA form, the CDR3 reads TGCGCCAGCAGCTTGGTCGGCAGGGACCGTGGTACGCAGTATTTT. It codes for CASSLVGRDRGTQYF. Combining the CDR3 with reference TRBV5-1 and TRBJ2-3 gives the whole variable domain KAGVTQTPRYLIKTRGQQVTLSCSPISGHRSVSWYQQTPGQGLQFLFEYFSETQRNKGNFPGRFSGRQFSNSRSEMNVSTLELGDSALYLCASSLVGRDRGTQYFGPGTRLTVL.

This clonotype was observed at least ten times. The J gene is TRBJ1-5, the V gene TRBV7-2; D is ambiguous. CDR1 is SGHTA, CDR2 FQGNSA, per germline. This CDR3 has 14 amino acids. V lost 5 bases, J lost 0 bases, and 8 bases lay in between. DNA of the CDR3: TGTGCCAGCAGCCCCCGAGTTAGCAATCAGCCCCAGCATTTT. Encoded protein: CASSPRVSNQPQHF. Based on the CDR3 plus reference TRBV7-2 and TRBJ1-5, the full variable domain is GAGVSQSPSNKVTEKGKDVELRCDPISGHTALYWYRQSLGQGLEFLIYFQGNSAPDKSGLPSDRFSAERTGGSVSTLTIQRTQQEDSAVYLCASSPRVSNQPQHFGDGTRLSIL.

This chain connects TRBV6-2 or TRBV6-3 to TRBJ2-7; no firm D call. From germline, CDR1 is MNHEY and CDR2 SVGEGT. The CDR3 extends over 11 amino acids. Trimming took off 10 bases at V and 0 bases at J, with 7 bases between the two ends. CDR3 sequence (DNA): TGTGCCACACGAAGCTCCTACGAGCAGTACTTC. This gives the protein CATRSSYEQYF.